Reported below is one TCR beta chain. Its target is unknown. The record originates from a study of beta chain features in type 1 diabetes. General observations from the study: In every one of the four CD4+ subsets, TCRB CDR3s were moderately but significantly shorter in Type 1 diabetes patients.

TCRB transcripts that were expressed got sequenced, as all of the isolated RNA had been reverse transcribed. Data came from immunoSEQ multiplex PCR; TCRdb stores just in-frame clones and leaves some out. The sample has 120,000 to 150,000 clones, roughly 9.3% seen once. V was pared by 0 bases and J by 10 bases, with 3 bases of the junction left unmatched. Germline assignment: CDR1 SNHLY and CDR2 FYNNEI. This CDR3 is built from 13 residues. It was via CD45RO/CCR7/CD25/CD127/CD95/CD27 that CD4+ naive, central memory, regulatory and stem cell-like memory cells were sorted. This clonotype was obtained from a woman aged 40 to 55 in good health. This chain uses TRBV2 with TRBJ2-1; TRBD1 matches 7 bases. The sequenced sample consisted of central memory CD4+ T cells from blood. The CDR3 bases are TGTGCCAGCAGTGAAGCAGCCAGGGGGGAGCAGTTCTTC. The encoded protein is CASSEAARGEQFF.